Presented here are 17 T cell receptor delta chains from one specimen sequenced in a study of γδ T cells in repeated Plasmodium falciparum infection. Gammadelta T cells were flow-sorted from PBMC into Vgamma9/Vdelta2+ and Vdelta2-negative populations for bulk analysis. TCRdb re-analyzed the multiplex PCR reads via CATT. This table has 70,000 to 95,000 delta-chain clones, 1.4% to 1.5% appearing once. Specimen: gamma-delta T cells from blood. These receptors came from a pool of human donors (malaria-infected and uninfected, not separated).

The sample holds many counts of this clone. The J gene is TRDJ1, the V gene TRDV2; 9 positions agree with TRDD3. This CDR3 has 22 amino acids. The J segment lost 0 bases and the V segment lost 0 bases, leaving 22 bases of the junction unmatched. Germline V lookup: CDR1 GEAIGNYY, CDR2 EKD. The CDR3 region has the DNA TGTGCCTGTGACACCCTCGGCCATACTGGGGGACGACCCGGAAAGTACACCGATAAACTCATCTTT. Translated, it gives CACDTLGHTGGRPGKYTDKLIF.

This clone was observed many times. Given a far larger clone just one base away, this is likely a sequencing read error. This sample includes further DNA sequences coding for the same CDR3. This chain joins TRDV2 and TRDJ2, with TRDD3 as a possible D gene (5 bases). Trimming stripped 2 bases from V and 8 bases from J, with 20 bases between. CDR1 is GEAIGNYY and CDR2 is EKD in the germline V gene. CDR3 size: 16 residues. For the CDR3, the DNA is TGTGCCTGTGACATAATTGGGGTGGGAGAGACGGCACAACTCTTCTTT. Its protein is CACDIIGVGETAQLFF.

A note on this clone: A read error is likely here: a far larger clone is one base away. The same CDR3 arises from other DNA sequences in this sample as well. The V call is TRDV1, the J call TRDJ1; D gene uncertain. The J gene is not listed in TCRdb, so it was assigned here from a DNA match to germline. Germline V gene lookup returns CDR1 TSWWSYY and CDR2 QGS. This CDR3 contains 19 residues. CDR3 sequence: CALAEVDSERYCNTDKLIF. The DNA of the CDR3 is TGCGCTCTTGCGGAAGTGGATTCGGAGAGGTACTGTAACACCGATAAACTCATCTTT.

Worth noting for this clone: This sequence is one base from a far larger clone and is likely a read error. The sample contains more than one DNA sequence encoding this CDR3. V and J are TRDV1 and TRDJ1, with D perhaps matching TRDD3 (6 bases). No J segment appears in TCRdb, so it was assigned here by matching the sequence to germline. Trimming left V 2 bases short and J 1 base short, with 35 bases between. There are 23 residues in the CDR3. The germline V gene encodes CDR1 TSWWSYY and CDR2 QGS. CDR3: CALGEYLSPIRKLTLGVTDKLIF. The CDR3 nucleotides are TGTGCTCTTGGGGAATATCTTTCCCCGATTAGGAAACTCACTTTGGGGGTCACCGATAAACTCATCTTT.

A few counts support this clone. For this DNA, TCRdb reports the protein of a much larger clone, which diverges at residue 4, most likely from a read error; the protein presented here is translated directly from the DNA. The CDR3 is CACNPGDQYTDKLIF. CDR3 DNA: TGTGCCTGTAATCCTGGGGATCAGTACACCGATAAACTCATCTTT. J is TRDJ1 and V is TRDV2, with D perhaps matching TRDD3 (6 bases). TCRdb does not report a J gene; here it was assigned by matching the DNA to germline references. In germline, CDR1 is GEAIGNYY, CDR2 EKD. Between the trimmed V and J ends, which lost 6 bases and 0 bases, there was a span of 16 bases. This CDR3 contains 15 residues.

In regard to this clone: A read error is the likely source, as a far larger clone sits one nucleotide away. Within the sample, other DNA sequences also encode this same CDR3. This sequence joins TRDV1 and TRDJ1; 9 bases fit TRDD3. TCRdb offers no J gene call, so here the DNA was matched to germline to obtain one. Trimming at V came to 3 bases and at J to 0 bases, leaving 17 bases not matched to a gene. The CDR3 is 20 amino acids. The germline CDR1 and CDR2 sequences are TSWWSYY and QGS. The CDR3 protein is CALGEARRLGDPWYTDKLIF. CDR3 bases: TGTGCTCTTGGGGAGGCTAGGCGGCTGGGGGATCCTTGGTACACCGATAAACTCATCTTT.

Note on this clone: The protein that TCRdb holds for this DNA derives from a much larger clone and differs from the translated DNA at residue 4, which likely indicates a read error; the protein shown here is translated from the DNA. The chain has TRDV1 and TRDJ1; 12 bases are shared with TRDD3. CDR3 size: 22 residues. Germline V gives CDR1 TSWWSYY, CDR2 QGS. The V gene end was trimmed by 8 bases and the J gene end by 0 bases; junction bases not matched to a gene: 25. CDR3 coding DNA: TGTGCTCTTAGGGGAAGAGCACCCCCTAACTGGGGGATACTCTTCAACACCGATAAACTCATCTTT. Amino acid sequence: CALRGRAPPNWGILFNTDKLIF.

With regard to this clone: One base separates it from a far larger clone, so it is likely a read error. Other DNA sequences within the sample encode an identical CDR3. The genes are TRDV3 and TRDJ1, with 10 bases lining up with TRDD3. TCRdb does not report a J gene; here it was assigned by matching the DNA to germline references. J was trimmed by 5 bases and V by 1 base; bases with no gene match: 13. The germline CDR1 and CDR2 sequences are TVYSNPD and GDNSRS (reference sequence). This CDR3 region has 16 residues. The CDR3 DNA sequence: TGTGCCTTTAAACCCCAGTACTGGGGGATCACTGATAAACTCATCTTT. Translating it yields CAFKPQYWGITDKLIF.

This sequence joins TRDV2 and TRDJ1, with 7 nucleotides matching TRDD3. TCRdb offers no J gene call, so here the DNA was matched to germline to obtain one. The V and J ends lost 5 bases and 0 bases, in that order; junction bases with no gene match: 8. CDR3 length: 15 amino acids. Per germline, CDR1 GEAIGNYY and CDR2 EKD. The CDR3 DNA reads TGTGCCTGTGGCACGAAGGGGGATCACACCGATAAACTCATCTTT. This codes for CACGTKGDHTDKLIF.

At least ten counts were recorded for this clone. TCRdb's protein, taken from a much larger clone, differs from this DNA's translation at residue 8, likely owing to a read error; the protein displayed comes from the DNA. The V and J genes are TRDV2 and TRDJ1; D remains unclear. No J segment appears in TCRdb, so it was assigned here by matching the sequence to germline. The V end lost 3 bases, the J end lost 3 bases, and 16 bases lay between the germline ends. This CDR3 is 15 amino acids long. The germline CDR1 and CDR2 sequences are GEAIGNYY and EKD. The DNA of the CDR3 is TGTGCCTGTGACCCTCTACTCCCAAGGGCCGATAAACTCATCTTT. Amino acids: CACDPLLPRADKLIF.

Concerning this clone: TCRdb assigns this DNA the protein of a much larger clone, which departs from its translation at residue 10; this likely reflects a read error, and the protein shown comes from translating the DNA. This sequence joins TRDV1 and TRDJ1; 10 positions agree with TRDD3. TCRdb supplies no J gene; here it was assigned by aligning the nucleotide sequence to germline. Per the germline V gene, CDR1 is TSWWSYY and CDR2 is QGS. The CDR3 spans 15 residues. V shed 8 bases, J shed 3 bases, and the junction held 9 bases outside the gene matches. CDR3 sequence reads: CALSWGIQDADKLIF. The CDR3 DNA follows: TGTGCTCTTTCTTGGGGGATACAGGACGCCGATAAACTCATCTTT.

This clone was seen only a few times. This DNA's translation differs at residue 20 from TCRdb's protein, which comes from a much larger clone; a read error is likely, and the protein shown is translated from the DNA. The V gene is given as TRDV2, and no J gene call is available; the listed D gene, TRDD3, was not tested against the DNA. The CDR3 totals 21 residues. Per germline, CDR1 GEAIGNYY and CDR2 EKD. CDR3 DNA: TGTGCCTGTGACACGCTCGGAGTTCTCTCTCGTGGGGCCCCGTACACCGATAAACTCACCTTT. Amino acid sequence: CACDTLGVLSRGAPYTDKLTF.

This clone was observed a few times. This likely reflects a read error, since a far larger clone is one base away. Other DNA sequences in the sample encode the same CDR3. No J gene was called, and the V gene is TRDV2; TRDD3 reflects the table's D call only, with no check against the DNA. CDR1 and CDR2 from the germline V gene are GEAIGNYY and EKD. The CDR3 is 20 amino acids. CDR3 nucleotide sequence: TGTGCCTGTGACACCCTTACTGGGGGATACCCCGACAGAATGACCGATAAACTCATCTTC. Translating it yields CACDTLTGGYPDRMTDKLIF.

This clone occurred a few times. The protein that TCRdb holds for this DNA derives from a much larger clone and differs from the translated DNA at residue 15, which likely indicates a read error; the protein shown here is translated from the DNA. The J gene is TRDJ1, the V gene TRDV1; TRDD3 might be the D (6 bases). The germline gives CDR1 TSWWSYY, CDR2 QGS. The CDR3 loop spans 18 amino acids. CDR3 amino acids: CALGEWGSDPVYTDELIF. The CDR3 bases are TGTGCTCTTGGGGAATGGGGATCGGATCCCGTGTACACCGATGAACTCATCTTT.

This clone has more than one count but fewer than ten. TCRdb has a much larger clone's protein, which differs at residue 15 from the translation of this DNA, likely because of a read error; what is shown is the protein translated from the DNA. The chain carries TRDV3 and TRDJ1, with 7 nucleotides matching TRDD2. As TCRdb names no J gene, one was assigned here on the basis of a DNA match to germline. Germline V gene lookup returns CDR1 TVYSNPD and CDR2 GDNSRS (reference sequence). The CDR3 runs to 19 residues. The CDR3 loop is CASIKASLFLLPYTNKLIF. The DNA for the CDR3 is TGTGCATCGATTAAGGCCTCCTTATTCCTACTCCCGTACACCAATAAACTCATCTTT.

On this clone itself: A read error likely explains why the TCRdb protein, taken from a much larger clone, differs from this DNA's translation at residue 21; the protein shown is translated from the DNA. V gene TRDV1 was called; the J gene was not; the table gives TRDD3 as D, unverified against the DNA. CDR1 is TSWWSYY, CDR2 QGS, per germline. CDR3 length equals 23 residues. CDR3 in DNA: TGTGCTCTTGGGGAACTAGATGATCCAAGACTGGGGGATAGGTGGACTTTGACAGCACAACCCTTCTTT. Translated: CALGELDDPRLGDRWTLTAQPFF.

This clone appeared many times. The chain employs TRDV2 and TRDJ1, with D possibly being TRDD2 or TRDD3 (6 bases each). CDR1 is GEAIGNYY, CDR2 EKD, per germline. The CDR3 consists of 21 residues. Trimming shortened V by 0 bases and J by 0 bases, and 28 bases separated the two germline ends. This CDR3 is CACDTLPSPHGDWHYTDKLIF. The DNA of the CDR3 is TGTGCCTGTGACACCCTGCCTTCCCCTCACGGGGATTGGCATTACACCGATAAACTCATCTTT.